This T cell receptor (beta chain) was retrieved from a study of technical replicates of blood from a few donors. Profiling relied on immunoSEQ multiplex PCR, and the TCRdb table lists in-frame clones only, not all of them. Of more than 90,000 clones listed, almost 96% are singletons. The sequence was obtained from a human donor in good health. The sequencing input was T cells isolated from PBMCs.

CDR3 bases: TGCGCCAGCAGCACGGGACTAGCGGGACAAGAGACCCAGTACTTC. Protein: CASSTGLAGQETQYF. The rearrangement joins TRBV5-1 to TRBJ2-5; 13 bases align to TRBD2. The CDR3 runs to 15 residues. Germline CDR1 reads SGHRS; CDR2 reads YFSETQ. The V gene end was trimmed by 4 bases and the J gene end by 2 bases; junction bases not matched to a gene: 2.